The 19 T cell receptor beta chains in this list originate from one sample, sequenced in a study of OX40 agonist ivuxolimab in advanced cancers. Data came from immunoSEQ multiplex PCR; TCRdb stores just in-frame clones and leaves some out. The profile shows 52,000 or so clones, 88% of them singletons. The sample was CD4+ or CD8+ T cells sorted from blood, taken in a trial of the OX40 agonist ivuxolimab. The source of these receptors is an adult with an advanced solid tumor such as melanoma, head and neck, liver or kidney cancer.

V and J are TRBV10-2 and TRBJ2-2, with TRBD2 matching 9 bases. The trim removed 2 bases at V and 8 bases at J, leaving 6 bases unmatched. The CDR3 runs to 15 residues. Per germline, CDR1 WSHSY and CDR2 SAAADI. The CDR3 here is CASSEASGVAGELFF. The CDR3 DNA follows: TGCGCCAGCAGTGAGGCTAGCGGGGTTGCTGGGGAGCTGTTTTTT.

The gene calls are TRBV10-3 and TRBJ2-2; D possibly corresponds to TRBD2 (6 bases). The CDR3 contains 16 residues. Trimming took 2 bases from V and 3 from J, leaving 13 bases between them. Germline CDR1 and CDR2: ENHRY and SYGVKD. This chain's CDR3 is CAISERSSGDTGELFF. DNA of the CDR3: TGTGCCATCAGTGAGCGATCATCGGGGGACACCGGGGAGCTGTTTTTT.

The chain couples TRBV5-1 to TRBJ2-3, with TRBD1 matching over 9 bases. The CDR3 covers 15 residues. Per the germline V gene, CDR1 is SGHRS and CDR2 is YFSETQ. V gave up 4 bases and J gave up 2 bases; unmatched junction bases: 5. The CDR3: CASSEGQGFTDTQYF. In DNA, the CDR3 is TGCGCCAGCAGCGAGGGACAGGGCTTCACAGATACGCAGTATTTT.

J is TRBJ2-2 and V is TRBV5-5; 12 nucleotides line up with TRBD1. In germline, CDR1 is SGHKS, CDR2 YYEKEE (reference sequence). The V gene end was trimmed by 3 bases and the J gene end by 6 bases; junction bases not matched to a gene: 3. This CDR3 region has 15 residues. The CDR3 nucleotides are TGTGCCAGCAGCTGGGGGACAGGGGGCCCCGGGGAGCTGTTTTTT. It specifies CASSWGTGGPGELFF.

The chain carries TRBV28 and TRBJ2-2; D might be TRBD1 (5 bases). Trimming stripped 2 bases from V and 7 bases from J, with 11 bases between. CDR3 length: 14 amino acids. Germline-derived CDR1 and CDR2 are MDHEN and SYDVKM. CDR3 residues: CASSLATVVGELFF. Written as DNA, the CDR3 is TGTGCCAGCAGTTTAGCGACAGTGGTCGGGGAGCTGTTTTTT.

This rearrangement joins TRBV30 to TRBJ1-1, with D possibly matching TRBD1 (5 bases). This CDR3 spans 13 amino acids. Trimming took 5 bases from V and 2 from J, leaving 12 bases between them. The germline V gene has CDR1 GTSNPN and CDR2 SVGIG (reference sequence). The DNA of the CDR3 is TGTGCCTGGGTACAGTGGGGCAACACTGAAGCTTTCTTT. Translation gives CAWVQWGNTEAFF.

This clone is a singleton in its sample. This chain links TRBV28 with TRBJ1-1, with unresolved D. This CDR3 is built from 15 residues. V dropped 7 bases and J dropped 7 bases, with 22 bases sitting between them. In germline, CDR1 is MDHEN, CDR2 SYDVKM. In DNA, the CDR3 is TGTGCCAGCATGGGGAGAAGTGGGAATATAAATGAAGCTTTCTTT. Amino acids: CASMGRSGNINEAFF.

The chain couples TRBV18 to TRBJ1-1; D may be TRBD1 (6 bases). Germline V CDR1 and CDR2: KGHSH, LQKENI. Trimming pared 3 bases from V and 1 base from J, leaving 15 bases between. The CDR3 extends over 16 amino acids. CDR3 in DNA: TGTGCCAGCTCACCTATTGCGGGACAACAGAACACTGAAGCTTTCTTT. Its translation: CASSPIAGQQNTEAFF.

The rearrangement links TRBV6-1 to TRBJ1-1; D gene uncertain. V lost 4 bases, J lost 2 bases, and 14 bases lay in between. This CDR3 comprises 15 residues. CDR1 is MNHNS and CDR2 is SASEGT in the germline V gene. The CDR3 DNA follows: TGTGCCAGCAGTGGGTGGACCGTCGGCAACACTGAAGCTTTCTTT. This sequence encodes CASSGWTVGNTEAFF.

The genes are TRBV6-5 and TRBJ2-4; 12 bases match TRBD1. This CDR3 region has 13 residues. Germline V gene data show CDR1 as MNHEY and CDR2 as SVGAGI. V lost 6 bases to trimming and J lost 7 bases; unmatched junction nucleotides: 1. CDR3 coding DNA: TGTGCCAGCAGAGGGACAGGGGGCAACATTCAGTACTTC. It yields the protein CASRGTGGNIQYF.

The gene calls are TRBV4-1 and TRBJ2-4, with TRBD1 matching 7 bases. Germline-derived CDR1 and CDR2 are MGHRA and YSYEKL. This CDR3 spans 16 amino acids. Germline trimming cut 5 bases from V and 6 bases from J; bases unmatched to any gene: 13. CDR3 DNA: TGCGCCAGCAGCTCTACCCAATCAGGGGGATCAAACATTCAGTACTTC. Its translation: CASSSTQSGGSNIQYF.

V gene TRBV7-9 combines with J gene TRBJ2-5; maybe TRBD2 (5 bases). The CDR3 runs 15 residues. Germline CDR1 SEHNR, CDR2 FQNEAQ (reference sequence). V gave up 5 bases and J gave up 7 bases, with 20 bases separating them. CDR3 sequence reads: CASSVRDPTAGTQYF. The CDR3 DNA reads TGTGCCAGCAGCGTCCGGGATCCGACTGCGGGGACCCAGTACTTC.

The chain employs TRBV18 and TRBJ1-2; no firm D call. CDR1 is KGHSH and CDR2 is LQKENI in the germline V gene. This CDR3 is built from 14 residues. Trimming removed 2 bases from V and 2 bases from J, with 9 bases in between. This CDR3 reads CASSPSKMNYGYTF. CDR3 DNA: TGTGCCAGCTCACCAAGTAAGATGAACTATGGCTACACCTTC.

In this sample, this clone turned up once. The chain uses TRBV30 and TRBJ1-4, with TRBD1 matching 9 bases. This CDR3 has 14 residues. V was clipped by 0 bases and J by 8 bases; unmatched bases: 4. Germline CDR1 GTSNPN, CDR2 SVGIG (reference sequence). CDR3 nucleotides: TGTGCCTGGAGTGTGGGACAGGGCGGCGAAAAACTGTTTTTT. Residues: CAWSVGQGGEKLFF.

The rearrangement uses TRBV5-8 and TRBJ2-3, with D perhaps TRBD1 (5 bases). V was pared by 3 bases and J by 3 bases, with 8 bases between. The CDR3 runs 13 residues. Germline V gene sequence: CDR1 SGHTS, CDR2 YDEGEE. Here the CDR3 reads CASSSRQTDTQYF. The CDR3 DNA is TGTGCCAGCAGCTCCCGACAGACAGATACGCAGTATTTT. The whole variable domain, filled in from reference TRBV5-8 and TRBJ2-3, reads EAGVTQSPTHLIKTRGQQATLRCSPISGHTSVYWYQQALGLGLQFLLWYDEGEERNRGNFPPRFSGRQFPNYSSELNVNALELEDSALYLCASSSRQTDTQYFGPGTRLTVL.

This chain links TRBV18 with TRBJ2-6, with D perhaps matching TRBD2 (6 bases). The length of the CDR3 is 17 residues. The germline V gene has CDR1 KGHSH and CDR2 LQKENI. Deletions cut 5 bases from V and 2 bases from J, with 16 bases between. The CDR3 sequence is CASSAIPRGTGANVLTF. CDR3 nucleotides: TGTGCCAGCTCAGCGATCCCCCGGGGGACTGGGGCCAACGTCCTGACTTTC.

V usage is TRBV7-8 and J usage is TRBJ1-1; possible D gene TRBD1, 6 bases. The CDR3 consists of 13 residues. Germline V gene sequence: CDR1 SGHVS, CDR2 FQNEAQ. Between the trimmed V and J ends, which lost 2 bases and 8 bases, there was a span of 12 bases. CDR3 amino acids: CASSLHLGQEAFF. In nucleotides, the CDR3 is TGTGCCAGCAGCTTACACCTAGGACAGGAAGCTTTCTTT.

CDR3 residues: CAWSPLTGETQYF. The CDR3 DNA reads as TGTGCCTGGAGTCCTCTCACAGGGGAGACCCAGTACTTC. The J gene is TRBJ2-5, the V gene TRBV30; tentatively, D is TRBD1 (6 bases). From germline, CDR1 is GTSNPN and CDR2 SVGIG (reference sequence). This CDR3 comprises 13 residues. V was trimmed by 2 bases and J by 5 bases, leaving 12 bases between them.

The rearrangement joins TRBV11-2 to TRBJ1-1; maybe TRBD1 (5 bases). The CDR3 covers 16 residues. Germline CDR1 is SGHAT and CDR2 is FQNNGV. Trimming took off 1 base at V and 1 base at J, with 13 bases between the two ends. The CDR3 loop reads CASSLVIPGRNTEAFF. In DNA, the CDR3 is TGTGCCAGCAGCTTAGTTATTCCAGGGAGGAACACTGAAGCTTTCTTT.